This T cell receptor (beta chain) came from a study of CD8 T cells in ankylosing spondylitis. The CDR3 has 14 residues. Trimming cost V 3 bases and J 5 bases; bases outside gene matches: 6. Worth noting for this clonotype: Its cognate antigen is unknown.

Points from the study as a whole: Reportedly, matched ankylosing spondylitis synovial fluid was significantly enriched for disease-linked clones. Both synovial fluid and blood in reactive arthritis had previously been reported to carry some motif variants.

TCRdb processed the 5' RACE reads anew with MiXCR; each CDR3 protein has one entry. The sample has roughly 150,000 distinct CDR3 sequences, under 35% seen once; the top ten hold approximately 6%. Specimen: synovial fluid, either unsorted or a sorted T cell fraction (not recorded which). This TCR came from a male donor with ankylosing spondylitis. The chain employs TRBV12-3 or TRBV12-4 and TRBJ1-2, with 7 bases fitting TRBD1. The DNA for the CDR3 is TGTGCCAGCAGTTTGTCTGCAGGGGGTTATGGCTACACCTTC. The encoded protein is CASSLSAGGYGYTF.